This entry is about one T cell receptor beta chain. Antigen: not known. Trimming took off 5 bases at V and 2 bases at J, with 16 bases between the two ends. This CDR3 has 17 residues. Germline loops: CDR1 MNHEY, CDR2 SMNVEV (reference sequence). 60 Vbeta and 13 Jbeta primers were used in PCR. Using immunoSEQ multiplex PCR, the repertoire was profiled, and TCRdb retains in-frame clones only, with some absent. The repertoire holds around 150,000 clones, with around four fifths as singletons. These data come from a study of cytomegalovirus exposure and HLA in healthy donors. Study information: Of roughly 400 genotyped donors, roughly 86% clustered with self-reported Caucasian donors. Notes on the study in general: High specificity and sensitivity for cytomegalovirus status were reported for the classifier. Rare TCR sequences dominated, though some public TCRs recurred in many donors. It was reported in a later analysis that an Asian-associated ancestry cluster showed fewer N-insertions than the roughly 670-donor mean.

The sequence was obtained from a male donor in good health and CMV-seronegative. Sequencing input: PBMCs. This chain uses TRBV27 with TRBJ2-6; possible D gene TRBD2, 7 bases. CDR3 DNA sequence: TGTGCCAGCAGTCCCCCTTGGGGGGGCGCTGGGGCCAACGTCCTGACTTTC. Its protein product is CASSPPWGGAGANVLTF.